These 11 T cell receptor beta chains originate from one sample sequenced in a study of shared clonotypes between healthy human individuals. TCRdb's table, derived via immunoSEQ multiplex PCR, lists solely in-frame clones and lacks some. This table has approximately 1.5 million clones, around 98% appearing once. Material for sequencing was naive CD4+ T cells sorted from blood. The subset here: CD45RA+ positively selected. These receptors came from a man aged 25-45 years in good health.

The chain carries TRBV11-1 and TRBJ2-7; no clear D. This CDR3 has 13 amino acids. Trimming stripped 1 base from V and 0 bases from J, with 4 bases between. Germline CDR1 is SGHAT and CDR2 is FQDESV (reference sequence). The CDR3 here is CASSLGASYEQYF. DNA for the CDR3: TGTGCCAGCAGCTTAGGTGCCTCCTACGAGCAGTACTTC. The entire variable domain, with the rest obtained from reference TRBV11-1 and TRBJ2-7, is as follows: EAEVAQSPRYKITEKSQAVAFWCDPISGHATLYWYRQILGQGPELLVQFQDESVVDDSQLPKDRFSAERLKGVDSTLKIQPAELGDSAMYLCASSLGASYEQYFGPGTRLTVT.

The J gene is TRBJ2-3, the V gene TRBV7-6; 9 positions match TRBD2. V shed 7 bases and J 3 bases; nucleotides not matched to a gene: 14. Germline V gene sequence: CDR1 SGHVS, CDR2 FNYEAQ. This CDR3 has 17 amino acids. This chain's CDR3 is CASNRGGSAGGTDTQYF. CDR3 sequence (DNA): TGTGCCAGCAACCGAGGGGGCTCAGCGGGAGGAACAGATACGCAGTATTTT.

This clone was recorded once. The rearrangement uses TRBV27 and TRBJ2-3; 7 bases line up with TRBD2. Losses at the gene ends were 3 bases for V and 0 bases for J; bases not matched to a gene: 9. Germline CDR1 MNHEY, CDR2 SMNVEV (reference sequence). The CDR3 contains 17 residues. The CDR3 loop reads CASSFRAGRLSTDTQYF. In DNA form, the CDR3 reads TGTGCCAGCAGTTTCCGAGCGGGAAGACTTAGCACAGATACGCAGTATTTT.

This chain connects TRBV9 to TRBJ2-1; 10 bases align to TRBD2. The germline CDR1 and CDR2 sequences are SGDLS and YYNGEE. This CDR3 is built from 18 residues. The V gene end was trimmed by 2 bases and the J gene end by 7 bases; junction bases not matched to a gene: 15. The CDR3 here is CASSVRSGRALPENEQFF. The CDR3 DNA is TGTGCCAGCAGCGTCAGAAGCGGGAGGGCCCTACCTGAGAATGAGCAGTTCTTC.

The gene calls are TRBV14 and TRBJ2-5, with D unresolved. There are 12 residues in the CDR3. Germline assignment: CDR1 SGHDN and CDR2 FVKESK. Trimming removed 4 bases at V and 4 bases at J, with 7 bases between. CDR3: CASSRYRETQYF. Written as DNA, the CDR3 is TGTGCCAGCAGCCGCTATCGAGAGACCCAGTACTTC.

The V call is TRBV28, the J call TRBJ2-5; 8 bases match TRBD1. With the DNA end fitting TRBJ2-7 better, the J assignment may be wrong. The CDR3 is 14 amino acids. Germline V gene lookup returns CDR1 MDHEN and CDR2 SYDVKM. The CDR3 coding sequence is TGTGCCAGCAGTTTAGGACAGGGAGGAGACGAGCAGTACTTC. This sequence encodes CASSLGQGGDEQYF.

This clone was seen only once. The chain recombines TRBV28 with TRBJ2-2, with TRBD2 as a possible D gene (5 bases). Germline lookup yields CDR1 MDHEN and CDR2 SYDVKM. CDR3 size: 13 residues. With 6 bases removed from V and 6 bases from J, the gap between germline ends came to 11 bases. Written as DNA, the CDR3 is TGTGCCAGCAGGACTATTCCCCCCGGGGAGCTGTTTTTT. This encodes CASRTIPPGELFF.

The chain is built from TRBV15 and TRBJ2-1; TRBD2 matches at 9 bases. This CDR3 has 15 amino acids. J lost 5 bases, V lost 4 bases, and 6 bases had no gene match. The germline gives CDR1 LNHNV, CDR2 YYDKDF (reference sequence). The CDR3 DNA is TGTGCCACCAGCATTAGCGGGAGCCGGAACAATGAGCAGTTCTTC. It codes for CATSISGSRNNEQFF.

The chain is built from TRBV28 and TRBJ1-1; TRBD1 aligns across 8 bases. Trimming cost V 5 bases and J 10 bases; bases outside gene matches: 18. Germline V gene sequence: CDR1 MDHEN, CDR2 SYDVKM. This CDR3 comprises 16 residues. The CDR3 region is CASSPALAGGFGGAFF. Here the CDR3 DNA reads TGTGCCAGCAGTCCAGCCCTAGCAGGGGGCTTCGGGGGAGCTTTCTTT.

The chain's CDR3 is CASSRDRTNYGYTF. The CDR3 bases are TGTGCCAGCTCCCGGGACAGGACCAACTATGGCTACACCTTC. The rearrangement links TRBV5-4 to TRBJ1-2; TRBD1 matches 8 bases. The germline CDR1 and CDR2 sequences are SGHNT and YYREEE (reference sequence). The CDR3 consists of 14 residues. The J segment lost 2 bases and the V segment lost 7 bases, leaving 7 bases of the junction unmatched.

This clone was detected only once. The CDR3 sequence: CASSTGLAGFDTQYF. DNA for the CDR3: TGTGCCAGCAGCACGGGACTAGCGGGATTTGATACGCAGTATTTT. This chain links TRBV5-6 with TRBJ2-3, with 13 bases identical to TRBD2. V gave up 4 bases and J gave up 6 bases; unmatched junction bases: 5. The CDR3 extends over 15 amino acids. Germline loops: CDR1 SGHDT, CDR2 YYEEEE. The full variable domain, completed using reference TRBV5-6 and TRBJ2-3, is DAGVTQSPTHLIKTRGQQVTLRCSPKSGHDTVSWYQQALGQGPQFIFQYYEEEERQRGNFPDRFSGHQFPNYSSELNVNALLLGDSALYLCASSTGLAGFDTQYFGPGTRLTVL.